This T cell receptor beta chain was recovered during a study of radiotherapy plus CTLA-4 blockade in lung cancer. Whole-study findings and limits: Blood TCR clones of tumor origin expanded after radiotherapy plus ipilimumab.

Germline V CDR1 and CDR2: SGHNT, YYREEE (reference sequence). With 5 bases removed from V and 2 bases from J, the gap between germline ends came to 11 bases. The CDR3 is 15 residues long. Those patients who had chemo-refractory metastatic non-small-cell lung cancer were given focal radiation along with CTLA-4 blockade through ipilimumab. In the case of this clone: The antigen remains unidentified.

Clones were sequenced by immunoSEQ multiplex PCR, and TCRdb holds only the in-frame ones, with some missing. The sample has about 15,000 clones; roughly two thirds are singletons. The source was peripheral blood, collected from a patient treated with radiotherapy plus ipilimumab. The receptor was isolated from a human donor with non-small cell lung cancer whose response to radiotherapy plus ipilimumab could not be evaluated. V usage is TRBV5-4 and J usage is TRBJ2-6; D may be TRBD2 (5 bases). The CDR3 DNA sequence: TGTGCCAGCAGGACACTAGATACTGGGGCCAACGTCCTGACTTTC. Its protein is CASRTLDTGANVLTF.